This TCR beta chain was captured by sequencing in a study of blood T cell repertoires in COVID-19. Study information: Acute-phase and convalescent COVID-19 samples originated in the United States, Italy and Spain. T cells, B-cell-depleted T cells, or PBMCs provided the cDNA or gDNA that served as material.

Original processing methods: Amplification with reference gene primers provided the estimates of nucleated cell counts. Repertoires were generated with immunoSEQ multiplex PCR, while TCRdb's copy carries only in-frame clones and drops some. V, J and clone size reflect that table, while D and trimming were determined from the DNA. Of some 330,000 clones listed, 88% are singletons. The CDR3 has 13 amino acids. V was shortened by 4 bases and J by 5 bases, with 11 bases between the two germline ends. Germline V lookup: CDR1 SGHTA, CDR2 FQGNSA. The sample comprised peripheral blood. This clonotype originated in a woman between 50 and 59 years old with active or convalescent COVID-19. The rearrangement joins TRBV7-2 to TRBJ1-1; D possibly corresponds to TRBD1 (5 bases). The CDR3 protein is CASSSWGGTEAFF. CDR3 in DNA: TGTGCCAGCAGCTCCTGGGGGGGGACTGAAGCTTTCTTT. The entire variable domain, with the rest obtained from reference TRBV7-2 and TRBJ1-1, is as follows: GAGVSQSPSNKVTEKGKDVELRCDPISGHTALYWYRQSLGQGLEFLIYFQGNSAPDKSGLPSDRFSAERTGGSVSTLTIQRTQQEDSAVYLCASSSWGGTEAFFGQGTRLTVV.